This TCR beta chain is from a study of blood T cells in healthy people across ages. General study results and limits: Diversity figures derived from one million T cells were judged to underestimate the true value. Naive T cell percentage by flow cytometry tracked strongly with beta diversity.

Turning to this clonotype: The antigen remains unidentified.

Germline V CDR1 and CDR2: LNHDA, SQIVND (reference sequence). The CDR3 spans 19 residues. V gave up 1 base and J gave up 1 base; unmatched junction bases: 15. Sample-barcoded 5' priming and a J-beta primer mix drove a second PCR of 7 to 11 cycles. Through a template-switch adaptor with 12 random nucleotides, each cDNA molecule received a tag. In TCRdb, the 5' RACE reads were re-called with MiXCR into one record per CDR3 protein. Here the sample spans 1.5 million to 1.9 million distinct CDR3 sequences, under 55% being singletons. At least 6 million PBMCs were isolated per sample. The source is a woman aged 18-35 years in good health. Sequencing used blood. This chain connects TRBV19 to TRBJ2-5; 7 nucleotides agree with TRBD2. The CDR3 is CASSIGKFSASGSQETQYF. DNA for the CDR3: TGTGCCAGTAGTATAGGGAAGTTTTCGGCTAGCGGTTCCCAAGAGACCCAGTACTTC.